This passage covers 14 T cell receptor beta chains from one sample sequenced in a study of blood T cell repertoires in COVID-19. The data were produced by immunoSEQ multiplex PCR, yet TCRdb's version contains in-frame clones alone and is incomplete. The table shows 100,000 to 150,000 clones, with approximately 86% occurring only once. Sequencing used PBMCs or T cells enriched from blood (not recorded which). All receptors derive from a woman in her forties or fifties who had recovered from COVID-19.

The chain combines TRBV7-5 with TRBJ1-2; the DNA was not compared with TRBD1, the D call given in the table. TRBV7-5 is termed a pseudogene. The CDR3 is 15 amino acids. The CDR3 coding sequence is TGTGCCAGAAGCCCGGAGGGCAGGGGGTTCTATGGCTACACCTTC. Translated: CARSPEGRGFYGYTF.

The chain has TRBV7-6 and TRBJ2-2, with 9 positions matching TRBD1. The CDR3 sequence is 15 residues long. Per the germline V gene, CDR1 is SGHVS and CDR2 is FNYEAQ. V shed 5 bases and J 4 bases; nucleotides not matched to a gene: 5. The CDR3 nucleotides are TGTGCCAGCAGCGAGGGACAGGGCTTCACCGGGGAGCTGTTTTTT. It translates to CASSEGQGFTGELFF.

The rearrangement uses TRBV25-1 and TRBJ2-2; D remains unclear. Germline V gene lookup returns CDR1 MGHDK and CDR2 SYGVNS. Between the trimmed V and J ends, which lost 3 bases and 1 base, there was a span of 9 bases. There are 15 residues in the CDR3. CDR3 bases: TGTGCCAGCAGTGATGGCACAGAGAACACCGGGGAGCTGTTTTTT. Its translation: CASSDGTENTGELFF.

The rearrangement joins TRBV7-9 to TRBJ2-1; a weak D match, TRBD1 (6 bases). Trimming cost V 4 bases and J 7 bases, with 8 bases left between them. The length of the CDR3 is 12 residues. Germline loops: CDR1 SEHNR, CDR2 FQNEAQ (reference sequence). The CDR3, as DNA: TGTGCCAGCAGCTCCACAGGGAATGAGCAGTTCTTC. It is translated as CASSSTGNEQFF.

The chain carries TRBV10-3 and TRBJ1-5; 7 nucleotides align to TRBD1. After removal of 2 bases from V and 1 base from J, the junction contained 8 bases not matched to a gene. Germline values: CDR1 ENHRY, CDR2 SYGVKD. CDR3 size: 17 residues. DNA for the CDR3: TGTGCCATCAGTGAGGGTCGGGGCAGGGGGAGCAATCAGCCCCAGCATTTT. It specifies CAISEGRGRGSNQPQHF.

There are a few counts of this clone. The CDR3 bases are TGTGCCAGCGCCGCCCAAGGTAGACTGTTTAGCAATCAGCCCCAGCATTTT. It translates to CASAAQGRLFSNQPQHF. V and J are TRBV7-8 and TRBJ1-5; D unresolved. Germline assignment: CDR1 SGHVS and CDR2 FQNEAQ. V gave up 8 bases and J gave up 0 bases, with 20 bases separating them. The CDR3 length is 17 residues.

The rearrangement links TRBV2 to TRBJ2-1; 14 nucleotides agree with TRBD2. J was trimmed by 7 bases and V by 2 bases; bases with no gene match: 4. The length of the CDR3 is 16 residues. CDR1 and CDR2 from the germline V gene are SNHLY and FYNNEI. This CDR3 reads CASSELGTSGGNEQFF. The CDR3 DNA reads as TGTGCCAGCAGTGAACTTGGGACTAGCGGGGGTAATGAGCAGTTCTTC. Variable domain in full (rest from reference TRBV2 and TRBJ2-1): EPEVTQTPSHQVTQMGQEVILRCVPISNHLYFYWYRQILGQKVEFLVSFYNNEISEKSEIFDDQFSVERPDGSNFTLKIRSTKLEDSAMYFCASSELGTSGGNEQFFGPGTRLTVL.

CDR3 in DNA: TGTGCCAGCAGTTTACCGGGACAGGGGGCCTACGAGCAGTACTTC. Amino acid sequence: CASSLPGQGAYEQYF. The chain carries TRBV6-5 and TRBJ2-7; 11 positions agree with TRBD1. CDR1 and CDR2 from the germline V gene are MNHEY and SVGAGI. CDR3 size: 15 residues. V lost 4 bases to trimming and J lost 2 bases; unmatched junction nucleotides: 4.

The V and J genes are TRBV5-5 and TRBJ1-5; D call uncertain. V lost 2 bases to trimming and J lost 5 bases, with 8 bases between them. The length of the CDR3 is 13 residues. CDR1 is SGHKS, CDR2 YYEKEE, per germline (reference sequence). The CDR3 nucleotides read TGTGCCAGCAGCTTCAAGGGAGATCAGCCCCAGCATTTT. Translating gives CASSFKGDQPQHF.

CDR3 residues: CASQMTGGFQETQYF. The CDR3 region has the DNA TGCGCCAGCCAAATGACAGGGGGCTTTCAGGAGACCCAGTACTTC. The chain has TRBV10-2 and TRBJ2-5; 10 bases map to TRBD1. The V and J ends lost 8 bases and 5 bases, in that order; junction bases with no gene match: 11. The V gene's germline CDR1 is WSHSY and CDR2 SAAADI. The CDR3 totals 15 residues.

This chain connects TRBV5-1 to TRBJ2-6; TRBD2 is a possible D gene (6 bases). Trimming removed 4 bases at V and 1 base at J, with 12 bases between. The germline V gene has CDR1 SGHRS and CDR2 YFSETQ. The CDR3 consists of 16 residues. The CDR3 sequence is CASSPLSGSGANVLTF. CDR3 nucleotides: TGCGCCAGCAGCCCACTAAGCGGGTCTGGGGCCAACGTCCTGACTTTC.

This clone was detected only a few times. The chain joins TRBV9 to TRBJ1-5, with D perhaps matching TRBD1 (5 bases). With 3 bases removed from V and 0 bases from J, the gap between germline ends came to 7 bases. Germline V gene data show CDR1 as SGDLS and CDR2 as YYNGEE. CDR3 size: 14 residues. CDR3 sequence (DNA): TGTGCCAGCAGCGGGACACATAGCAATCAGCCCCAGCATTTT. Encoded protein: CASSGTHSNQPQHF.

V is TRBV7-2 and J is TRBJ1-1, with TRBD1 identical over 7 bases. The CDR3 loop spans 14 amino acids. Germline V gene data show CDR1 as SGHTA and CDR2 as FQGNSA. After removal of 6 bases from V and 2 bases from J, the junction contained 6 bases not matched to a gene. The DNA of the CDR3 is TGTGCCAGCAGGCTGGACAGGCTAAACACTGAAGCTTTCTTT. This translates into CASRLDRLNTEAFF.

This clone was seen once. The chain combines TRBV7-6 with TRBJ1-4; possible D gene TRBD1, 6 bases. This CDR3 has 17 amino acids. Trimming shortened V by 5 bases and J by 0 bases, and 16 bases separated the two germline ends. The V gene's germline CDR1 is SGHVS and CDR2 FNYEAQ. In nucleotides, the CDR3 is TGTGCCAGCAGCACCATACAGGGCGACGCAACTAATGAAAAACTGTTTTTT. Protein sequence: CASSTIQGDATNEKLFF.